A single sample gave rise to the 2 T cell receptor beta chains below, sequenced in a study of T cells in Graves' hyperthyroidism and ophthalmopathy. The investigators amplified TCR beta CDR3 regions from RNA transcripts. In the first-round RT-PCR of the TCR CDR3, the HTBI primer set was used. One entry per CDR3 protein, called by TCRdb with MiXCR from the multiplex PCR reads. The table has 310,000 or so distinct CDR3 sequences, approximately 15% seen once. Sequencing input: blood. The receptor set was obtained from a woman aged 55-69 years with Graves' ophthalmopathy.

This clonotype appeared many times. This sequence joins TRBV20-1 and TRBJ2-7; a weak D match, TRBD2 (6 bases). Germline CDR1 DFQATT, CDR2 SNEGSKA (reference sequence). The CDR3 has 12 amino acids. Deletions cut 6 bases from V and 2 bases from J, with 11 bases between. The CDR3 is CSATSRTYEQYF. CDR3 coding DNA: TGCAGTGCCACTAGCAGGACCTACGAGCAGTACTTC.

This clonotype was found many times. This chain links TRBV4-2 with TRBJ2-5, with D perhaps TRBD2 (5 bases). This CDR3 is built from 13 residues. Germline V CDR1 and CDR2: LGHNA, YNFKEQ. V lost 6 bases to trimming and J lost 3 bases, with 11 bases between them. CDR3 loop: CASSQTGEETQYF. The CDR3 DNA reads TGTGCCAGCAGTCAAACCGGGGAAGAGACCCAGTACTTC.